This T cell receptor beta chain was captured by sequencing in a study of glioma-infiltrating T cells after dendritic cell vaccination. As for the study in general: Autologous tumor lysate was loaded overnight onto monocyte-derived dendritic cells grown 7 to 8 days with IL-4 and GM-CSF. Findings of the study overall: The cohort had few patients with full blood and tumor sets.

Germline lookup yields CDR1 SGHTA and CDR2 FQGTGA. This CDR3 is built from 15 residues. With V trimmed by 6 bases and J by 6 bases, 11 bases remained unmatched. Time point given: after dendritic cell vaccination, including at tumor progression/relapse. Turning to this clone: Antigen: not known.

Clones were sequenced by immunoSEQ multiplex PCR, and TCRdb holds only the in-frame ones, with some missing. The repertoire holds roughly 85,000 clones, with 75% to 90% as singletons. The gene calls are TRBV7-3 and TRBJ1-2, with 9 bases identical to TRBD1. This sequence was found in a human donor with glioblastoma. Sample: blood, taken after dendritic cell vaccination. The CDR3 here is CASRMGQGKVDGYTF. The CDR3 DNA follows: TGTGCCAGCAGGATGGGACAGGGCAAGGTTGATGGCTACACCTTC.